The rows below give T cell receptor beta chains drawn from one sample of a study of blood T cell repertoires in COVID-19. Profiling relied on immunoSEQ multiplex PCR, and the TCRdb table lists in-frame clones only, not all of them. The table records about 85,000 clones, 85% to 90% of them present only once. Sequencing input: peripheral blood. The receptors stem from a woman aged 80 or over with acute or convalescent COVID-19. The CDR3 runs from the conserved cysteine through the conserved F or W. The D gene is left open where the match is weak. Only part of the rows carry a size: once, few, many, or a class if the clone is expanded.

cdr3_length j_call d_call v_call clone_size cdr3_aa cdr3_nt
17 TRBJ2-2 - TRBV19 few CASSIDRGGDNTGELFF TGTGCCAGTAGTATAGATCGCGGGGGCGACAACACCGGGGAGCTGTTTTTT
13 TRBJ1-2 TRBD1 TRBV29-1 - CSGPDRDHYGYTF TGCAGCGGCCCCGACAGGGACCACTATGGCTACACCTTC
16 TRBJ2-2 TRBD1 TRBV5-1 few CASSPRGQGGTGELFF TGCGCCAGCAGCCCGCGGGGACAGGGGGGGACCGGGGAGCTGTTTTTT
17 TRBJ1-5 TRBD1 TRBV19 - CASRGGTGLTGNQPQHF TGTGCCAGTAGGGGCGGGACAGGATTAACTGGCAATCAGCCCCAGCATTTT
17 TRBJ2-1 TRBD1 TRBV20-1 - CSASGQGQKMGSQGQFF TGCAGTGCTAGTGGTCAGGGACAGAAAATGGGCTCTCAAGGGCAGTTCTTC
16 TRBJ2-3 TRBD1 TRBV5-8 few CASSYWRGGRTDTQYF TGTGCCAGCAGCTATTGGAGAGGGGGCCGCACAGATACGCAGTATTTT
12 TRBJ1-4 - TRBV28 - CATLQEGEKLFF TGTGCCACCTTACAGGAGGGGGAAAAACTGTTTTTT
16 TRBJ1-3 - TRBV5-5 - CASSPIQGSSGNTIYF TGTGCCAGCAGCCCCATTCAGGGATCCTCTGGAAACACCATATATTTT
15 TRBJ2-7 TRBD1 TRBV7-2 - CASSLRPDRSYEQYF TGTGCCAGCAGCTTAAGGCCGGACAGGTCCTACGAGCAGTACTTC
22 TRBJ1-3 TRBD1 TRBV5-1 - CASSLGGYRGQIAGSSGNTIYF TGCGCCAGCAGCTTGGGGGGATATAGGGGACAGATCGCGGGAAGCTCTGGAAACACCATATATTTT
11 TRBJ2-5 - TRBV6-2/TRBV6-3 - CASSYQETQYF TGTGCCAGCAGTTACCAGGAGACCCAGTACTTC
15 TRBJ2-7 - TRBV7-2 few CASSPGGSLGHEQYF TGTGCCAGCAGCCCAGGAGGAAGTTTGGGCCACGAGCAGTACTTC
18 TRBJ2-1 TRBD1 TRBV11-3 - CASSPGQGRGSSYNEQFF TGTGCCAGCAGCCCCGGACAGGGCCGCGGTAGCTCCTACAATGAGCAGTTCTTC
12 TRBJ2-1 - TRBV7-9 - CASSFLSSEQFF TGTGCCAGCAGTTTCCTTAGCAGTGAGCAGTTCTTC
16 TRBJ1-3 - TRBV19 - CASSIAGVVSGNTIYF TGTGCCAGTAGTATAGCAGGGGTTGTCTCTGGAAACACCATATATTTT
18 TRBJ1-3 TRBD1 TRBV5-1 - CASSPGTGRVSSGNTIYF TGCGCCAGCAGCCCTGGGACAGGGAGGGTTTCATCTGGAAACACCATATATTTT
16 TRBJ2-2 - TRBV5-1 few CASSKGQPLNTGELFF TGCGCCAGCAGCAAAGGACAGCCCTTAAACACCGGGGAGCTGTTTTTT
12 TRBJ1-4 - TRBV14 - CASSQGEEKLFF TGTGCCAGCAGCCAAGGGGAGGAAAAACTGTTTTTT
12 TRBJ1-1 TRBD1 TRBV15 once CATSREKGAAFF TGTGCCACCAGCAGAGAGAAGGGGGCGGCTTTCTTT
16 TRBJ1-1 - TRBV12-2 - CASRLVGGQMNTEAFF TGTGCAAGTCGCTTAGTAGGCGGACAGATGAACACTGAAGCTTTCTTT
16 TRBJ1-1 TRBD1 TRBV19 - CASSAIRDRGDTEAFF TGTGCCAGTAGTGCTATCCGGGACAGGGGAGACACTGAAGCTTTCTTT
14 TRBJ2-3 - TRBV30 - CAWSHPLGTDTQYF TGTGCCTGGAGTCATCCACTAGGAACAGATACGCAGTATTTT
15 TRBJ2-5 - TRBV7-9 few CASSHGDIIQETQYF TGTGCCAGCAGCCATGGGGACATTATACAAGAGACCCAGTACTTC
13 TRBJ1-4 TRBD1 TRBV6-6 - CASWGQDYGKLFF TGTGCCAGCTGGGGACAGGATTATGGAAAACTGTTTTTT
15 TRBJ1-1 TRBD1 TRBV15 - CATSRPEGADHEAFF TGTGCCACCAGCAGGCCCGAGGGGGCGGATCATGAAGCTTTCTTT
15 TRBJ1-1 - TRBV4-3 - CASSQVYGGNTEAFF TGCGCCAGCAGCCAAGTTTACGGGGGGAACACTGAAGCTTTCTTT
16 TRBJ2-1 - TRBV24-1 once CATSDPGPQGIDEQFF TGTGCCACCAGTGATCCGGGGCCCCAGGGGATCGATGAGCAGTTCTTC
15 TRBJ2-7 TRBD1 TRBV29-1 - CSVEDRGTGMYEQYF TGCAGCGTTGAAGATCGCGGGACAGGGATGTACGAGCAGTACTTC
14 TRBJ2-7 TRBD1 TRBV10-3 - CAISDGTGGDEQYF TGTGCCATCAGTGATGGGACAGGGGGCGACGAGCAGTACTTC
18 TRBJ2-6 - TRBV18 - CASSPQGALAAGANVLTF TGTGCCAGCTCACCACAGGGAGCTTTGGCAGCTGGGGCCAACGTCCTGACTTTC
14 TRBJ1-2 TRBD1 TRBV28 - CASRLPGQGYGYTF TGTGCCAGCAGACTCCCGGGACAGGGTTATGGCTACACCTTC
16 TRBJ2-7 TRBD1 TRBV24-1 - CATSDVLTGEDYEQYF TGTGCCACCAGTGACGTCTTGACAGGGGAAGACTACGAGCAGTACTTC
14 TRBJ2-1 - TRBV5-1 once CASSLDNSYNEQFF TGCGCCAGCAGCTTGGATAATTCCTACAATGAGCAGTTCTTC